The 9 T cell receptor beta chains reported below all come from one sample, sequenced in a study of identical twins. Using its own MiXCR run on the 5' RACE reads, TCRdb lists one record per CDR3 protein. In the table there are 150,000 or so distinct CDR3 sequences, around 3.6% of which are singletons. Material for sequencing was memory T cells sorted from blood. These receptors were taken from a man younger than 30 in good health.

This clonotype showed up many times. The V gene is TRBV11-2, the J gene TRBJ1-3, with TRBD1 as a possible D gene (6 bases). The length of the CDR3 is 15 residues. V lost 6 bases, J lost 4 bases, and 16 bases lay in between. CDR1 and CDR2 (germline): SGHAT, FQNNGV. This CDR3 is CASSPMGARGNTIYF. In DNA form, the CDR3 reads TGTGCCAGCAGTCCAATGGGGGCGCGCGGAAACACCATATATTTT.

The V gene is TRBV13, the J gene TRBJ2-7; D perhaps matches TRBD2 (6 bases). The CDR3 is made up of 13 amino acids. Trimming left V 2 bases short and J 5 bases short, with 10 bases between. Germline V gene data show CDR1 as PRHDT and CDR2 as FYEKMQ (reference sequence). Written as DNA, the CDR3 is TGTGCCAGCAGCTTAAGGCTAGCGCACGAGCAGTACTTC. Its protein is CASSLRLAHEQYF.

In this sample, this clonotype turned up many times. J is TRBJ2-2 and V is TRBV4-2; D gene unclear. Looked up from germline, CDR1 is LGHNA and CDR2 is YNFKEQ. The germline V and J ends were trimmed by 1 base and 4 bases, with 16 bases remaining between them. This CDR3 contains 17 residues. CDR3: CASSQGSSNAVTGELFF. CDR3 nucleotides: TGTGCCAGCAGCCAAGGATCAAGCAATGCCGTCACCGGGGAGCTGTTTTTT.

At least ten counts were recorded for this clonotype. This rearrangement joins TRBV27 to TRBJ2-3; D gene ambiguous. This CDR3 contains 16 residues. The germline V and J ends were trimmed by 8 bases and 0 bases, with 18 bases remaining between them. CDR1 and CDR2 from the germline V gene are MNHEY and SMNVEV (reference sequence). The chain's CDR3 is CASSQFIRSSTDTQYF. In nucleotides, the CDR3 is TGTGCCAGCTCTCAGTTTATCAGGAGTAGCACAGATACGCAGTATTTT.

In its sample, this clonotype was seen many times. The chain employs TRBV29-1 and TRBJ1-1, with TRBD1 matching over 8 bases. The CDR3 has 14 amino acids. CDR1 is SQVTM and CDR2 is ANQGSEA in the germline V gene. Trimming at V came to 4 bases and at J to 0 bases, leaving 4 bases not matched to a gene. CDR3 in amino acids: CSVGMGQVNTEAFF. The CDR3 bases are TGCAGCGTTGGCATGGGACAGGTGAACACTGAAGCTTTCTTT.

This clonotype came up many times. The rearrangement uses TRBV20-1 and TRBJ2-1; D not certain. There are 12 residues in the CDR3. With 6 bases removed from V and 8 bases from J, the gap between germline ends came to 14 bases. Germline assignment: CDR1 DFQATT and CDR2 SNEGSKA (reference sequence). The CDR3 reads CSASPALDEQFF. The CDR3 DNA reads TGCAGTGCAAGCCCAGCGTTGGATGAGCAGTTCTTC.

This clonotype was detected ten times or more. A read error may produce the germline difference seen at one junction end. The rearrangement links TRBV7-9 to TRBJ2-5; D gene uncertain. CDR1 and CDR2 from the germline V gene are SEHNR and FQNEAQ (reference sequence). This CDR3 is built from 14 residues. The CDR3 DNA reads as TGTGCCAGCAGCTTAAATTCTGCGGCGTCGACCTCCTTCTTC. This encodes CASSLNSAASTSFF.

This clonotype was seen repeatedly, ten times or more. This chain joins TRBV7-8 and TRBJ2-1; 12 nucleotides line up with TRBD2. In germline, CDR1 is SGHVS, CDR2 FQNEAQ. The CDR3 runs 19 residues. Trimming took 0 bases from V and 4 from J; bases not matched to a gene: 10. The CDR3 region has the DNA TGTGCCAGCAGCTTAGCGGCTCTAGCGGGAGGGCGGGAATACAATGAGCAGTTCTTC. It codes for CASSLAALAGGREYNEQFF. The full variable domain, its missing parts supplied by reference TRBV7-8 and TRBJ2-1, is GAGVSQSPRYKVAKRGQDVALRCDPISGHVSLFWYQQALGQGPEFLTYFQNEAQLDKSGLPSDRFFAERPEGSVSTLKIQRTQQEDSAVYLCASSLAALAGGREYNEQFFGPGTRLTVL.

This clonotype was observed at least ten times. The rearrangement joins TRBV27 to TRBJ2-2; 12 nucleotides line up with TRBD2. The CDR3 is 18 amino acids. Germline values: CDR1 MNHEY, CDR2 SMNVEV (reference sequence). After removal of 3 bases from V and 3 bases from J, the junction contained 8 bases not matched to a gene. The DNA for the CDR3 is TGTGCCAGCAGTTTCGGGACTAGCGGGTTTTTTGACACCGGGGAGCTGTTTTTT. It yields the protein CASSFGTSGFFDTGELFF.